A selection of T cell receptor beta chains follows, all from one sample in a study of blood T cell repertoires in COVID-19. TCRdb's table, derived via immunoSEQ multiplex PCR, lists solely in-frame clones and lacks some. In the table there are 100,000 to 150,000 clones, about 91% of which are singletons. Sequenced material: peripheral blood. Every receptor here comes from a man aged 45-65 years with acute or convalescent COVID-19. The CDR3 runs from the conserved cysteine through the conserved F or W. The order of the fields is CDR3 protein, CDR3 DNA, clone size, D gene, V gene, J gene. D genes are given only for firm matches. Clone size is shown for a subset of rows, as once, few, many or a class of expanded clone.

CDR3aa: CASSFPTTGVPNTEAFF; CDR3nt: TGTGCCAGCAGCTTCCCAACGACAGGGGTACCGAACACTGAAGCTTTCTTT; abundance: .; d_gene: TRBD1; v_gene: TRBV13; j_gene: TRBJ1-1
CDR3aa: CASSPGQGGSPLHF; CDR3nt: TGTGCCAGCAGCCCTGGACAGGGTGGTTCACCCCTCCACTTT; abundance: .; d_gene: TRBD1; v_gene: TRBV7-2; j_gene: TRBJ1-6
CDR3aa: CASSTKQGALLHEQYF; CDR3nt: TGTGCCAGTAGTACAAAGCAGGGGGCTCTCCTTCACGAGCAGTACTTC; abundance: .; d_gene: TRBD1; v_gene: TRBV19; j_gene: TRBJ2-7
CDR3aa: CASSLGGGASFNEQFF; CDR3nt: TGCGCCAGCAGCTTGGGAGGGGGCGCGTCCTTCAATGAGCAGTTCTTC; abundance: .; d_gene: TRBD1; v_gene: TRBV5-1; j_gene: TRBJ2-1
CDR3aa: CAKFRREVSTDTQYF; CDR3nt: TGCGCCAAATTTCGACGGGAGGTAAGCACAGATACGCAGTATTTT; abundance: .; d_gene: TRBD2; v_gene: TRBV10-1; j_gene: TRBJ2-3
CDR3aa: CASSLAAGAGNTIYF; CDR3nt: TGCGCCAGCAGCTTGGCCGCAGGGGCTGGAAACACCATATATTTT; abundance: .; d_gene: .; v_gene: TRBV5-1; j_gene: TRBJ1-3
CDR3aa: CASSLEPGTGPEAFF; CDR3nt: TGTGCCAGCAGCTTAGAGCCCGGGACAGGGCCTGAAGCTTTCTTT; abundance: .; d_gene: TRBD1; v_gene: TRBV11-2; j_gene: TRBJ1-1
CDR3aa: CASRRQGAFETQYF; CDR3nt: TGTGCCAGCAGACGACAGGGGGCCTTTGAGACCCAGTACTTC; abundance: .; d_gene: TRBD1; v_gene: TRBV28; j_gene: TRBJ2-5
CDR3aa: CASSVGDYNSPLHF; CDR3nt: TGCGCCAGCAGTGTCGGTGACTATAATTCACCCCTCCACTTT; abundance: .; d_gene: .; v_gene: TRBV5-1; j_gene: TRBJ1-6
CDR3aa: CASSSGQPNTEAFF; CDR3nt: TGCGCCAGCAGCTCGGGACAGCCGAACACTGAAGCTTTCTTT; abundance: .; d_gene: TRBD1; v_gene: TRBV5-1; j_gene: TRBJ1-1
CDR3aa: CASGWSRQPQHF; CDR3nt: TGTGCCAGCGGCTGGAGTCGCCAGCCCCAGCATTTT; abundance: .; d_gene: .; v_gene: TRBV7-2; j_gene: TRBJ1-5
CDR3aa: CASSLDGTRGDTQYF; CDR3nt: TGCGCCAGCAGCTTGGACGGGACTAGGGGAGATACGCAGTATTTT; abundance: .; d_gene: TRBD2; v_gene: TRBV5-1; j_gene: TRBJ2-3
CDR3aa: CASATLTGNTEAFF; CDR3nt: TGTGCCAGCGCGACCCTGACAGGGAACACTGAAGCTTTCTTT; abundance: .; d_gene: .; v_gene: TRBV3-1/TRBV3-2; j_gene: TRBJ1-1
CDR3aa: CASSREGIAYEQYF; CDR3nt: TGTGCCAGCAGCAGGGAGGGGATCGCCTACGAGCAGTACTTC; abundance: .; d_gene: TRBD2; v_gene: TRBV6-2/TRBV6-3; j_gene: TRBJ2-7
CDR3aa: CASNPPRGEQYF; CDR3nt: TGTGCCAGCAACCCCCCGAGGGGGGAGCAGTACTTC; abundance: .; d_gene: .; v_gene: TRBV5-6; j_gene: TRBJ2-7
CDR3aa: CASSLRGVLAGGVEQFF; CDR3nt: TGTGCCAGCAGCTTACGGGGAGTCCTAGCGGGAGGGGTTGAGCAGTTCTTC; abundance: .; d_gene: TRBD2; v_gene: TRBV7-2; j_gene: TRBJ2-1
CDR3aa: CASSGTGNQPQHF; CDR3nt: TGCGCCAGCAGTGGTACAGGGAATCAGCCCCAGCATTTT; abundance: .; d_gene: .; v_gene: TRBV10-1; j_gene: TRBJ1-5
CDR3aa: CATSSSSGTETQYF; CDR3nt: TGTGCCACCAGCAGTTCTAGCGGGACTGAGACCCAGTACTTC; abundance: .; d_gene: TRBD2; v_gene: TRBV15; j_gene: TRBJ2-5
CDR3aa: CASSMTRDYYGYTF; CDR3nt: TGTGCCAGCAGTATGACCAGGGACTACTATGGCTACACCTTC; abundance: .; d_gene: .; v_gene: TRBV2; j_gene: TRBJ1-2
CDR3aa: CASSIGQGATEAFF; CDR3nt: TGTGCCAGTAGTATCGGACAGGGGGCGACTGAAGCTTTCTTT; abundance: .; d_gene: TRBD1; v_gene: TRBV19; j_gene: TRBJ1-1
CDR3aa: CASSVVASSYEQYF; CDR3nt: TGTGCCAGCAGCGTAGTTGCGTCCTCCTACGAGCAGTACTTC; abundance: .; d_gene: .; v_gene: TRBV9; j_gene: TRBJ2-7
CDR3aa: CASSLAAGAVTGELFF; CDR3nt: TGTGCCAGCAGCCTGGCGGCGGGAGCGGTCACCGGGGAGCTGTTTTTT; abundance: few; d_gene: TRBD2; v_gene: TRBV7-2; j_gene: TRBJ2-2
CDR3aa: CATSRDRGAYNEQFF; CDR3nt: TGTGCCACCAGCAGAGACAGGGGGGCCTACAATGAGCAGTTCTTC; abundance: .; d_gene: .; v_gene: TRBV15; j_gene: TRBJ2-1
CDR3aa: CASSPGLRAGELFF; CDR3nt: TGTGCCAGCAGCCCGGGACTTAGGGCCGGGGAGCTGTTTTTT; abundance: many; d_gene: .; v_gene: TRBV3-1/TRBV3-2; j_gene: TRBJ2-2
CDR3aa: CAIRKPAVTGGLGGYTF; CDR3nt: TGTGCCATCAGAAAACCCGCGGTGACAGGGGGTTTGGGTGGCTACACCTTC; abundance: .; d_gene: TRBD1; v_gene: TRBV10-3; j_gene: TRBJ1-2
CDR3aa: CASSPLSSGINSEQFF; CDR3nt: TGTGCCAGCTCACCGCTTTCTAGCGGGATAAATTCTGAGCAGTTCTTC; abundance: .; d_gene: TRBD2; v_gene: TRBV18; j_gene: TRBJ2-1
CDR3aa: CASSFRSTGSNSPLHF; CDR3nt: TGTGCCAGCAGTTTCAGATCGACAGGGAGCAATTCACCCCTCCACTTT; abundance: .; d_gene: TRBD1; v_gene: TRBV27; j_gene: TRBJ1-6
CDR3aa: CASSETSPRSGNTIYF; CDR3nt: TGTGCCAGCAGTGAGACGTCACCCAGGTCTGGAAACACCATATATTTT; abundance: .; d_gene: .; v_gene: TRBV2; j_gene: TRBJ1-3
CDR3aa: CASSHRTGAATYGYTF; CDR3nt: TGTGCCAGCAGCCACAGGACAGGAGCAGCAACCTATGGCTACACCTTC; abundance: .; d_gene: TRBD1; v_gene: TRBV11-2; j_gene: TRBJ1-2
CDR3aa: CASSFPRNEQFF; CDR3nt: TGTGCCAGCAGCTTCCCACGGAATGAGCAGTTCTTC; abundance: .; d_gene: .; v_gene: TRBV5-4; j_gene: TRBJ2-1
CDR3aa: CASSADWGLSELFF; CDR3nt: TGTGCCAGCAGCGCAGATTGGGGGCTTAGTGAACTGTTTTTT; abundance: .; d_gene: .; v_gene: TRBV7-9; j_gene: TRBJ1-4
CDR3aa: CASSPRDARAPLHF; CDR3nt: TGTGCCAGTAGTCCCCGCGACGCTCGGGCACCCCTCCACTTT; abundance: .; d_gene: .; v_gene: TRBV19; j_gene: TRBJ1-6
CDR3aa: CASLRGRSSYEQYF; CDR3nt: TGTGCCAGCCTCCGTGGCAGAAGCTCCTACGAGCAGTACTTC; abundance: .; d_gene: .; v_gene: TRBV2; j_gene: TRBJ2-7
CDR3aa: CASSYWTPNEKLFF; CDR3nt: TGTGCCAGCAGTTACTGGACTCCGAATGAAAAACTGTTTTTT; abundance: few; d_gene: .; v_gene: TRBV6-7; j_gene: TRBJ1-4
CDR3aa: CASSARLAGVLGANVLTF; CDR3nt: TGTGCCAGCAGCGCCCGACTAGCGGGAGTGCTCGGGGCCAACGTCCTGACTTTC; abundance: .; d_gene: TRBD2; v_gene: TRBV5-6; j_gene: TRBJ2-6
CDR3aa: CASRRDSLNEKLFF; CDR3nt: TGCGCCAGCAGGCGGGACAGTCTCAATGAAAAACTGTTTTTT; abundance: .; d_gene: TRBD1; v_gene: TRBV5-1; j_gene: TRBJ1-4
CDR3aa: CASKGQWNTEAFF; CDR3nt: TGTGCCAGCAAGGGACAGTGGAACACTGAAGCTTTCTTT; abundance: once; d_gene: TRBD1; v_gene: TRBV6-5; j_gene: TRBJ1-1
CDR3aa: CASSMGGWSEAFF; CDR3nt: TGTGCCAGTAGTATGGGGGGGTGGTCTGAAGCTTTCTTT; abundance: .; d_gene: .; v_gene: TRBV19; j_gene: TRBJ1-1
CDR3aa: CASSYLRGQRNTEAFF; CDR3nt: TGTGCCAGCAGCTATCTGAGGGGGCAACGTAACACTGAAGCTTTCTTT; abundance: .; d_gene: TRBD1; v_gene: TRBV5-6; j_gene: TRBJ1-1
CDR3aa: CSVPLREGADTQYF; CDR3nt: TGCAGCGTCCCTTTGCGGGAGGGGGCAGATACGCAGTATTTT; abundance: .; d_gene: TRBD2; v_gene: TRBV29-1; j_gene: TRBJ2-3
CDR3aa: CASSQKVLGPGELFF; CDR3nt: TGCGCCAGCAGCCAAAAGGTTCTGGGCCCCGGGGAGCTGTTTTTT; abundance: .; d_gene: .; v_gene: TRBV4-1; j_gene: TRBJ2-2
CDR3aa: CASSLLGAEAFF; CDR3nt: TGTGCCAGCAGCTTGTTAGGGGCTGAAGCTTTCTTT; abundance: .; d_gene: .; v_gene: TRBV5-6; j_gene: TRBJ1-1
CDR3aa: CASSPRARGNTEAFF; CDR3nt: TGTGCCAGCAGCCCCCGCGCACGGGGGAACACTGAAGCTTTCTTT; abundance: .; d_gene: .; v_gene: TRBV7-9; j_gene: TRBJ1-1
CDR3aa: CASSGAVSYNEQFF; CDR3nt: TGTGCCAGCAGTGGGGCAGTCTCCTACAATGAGCAGTTCTTC; abundance: .; d_gene: .; v_gene: TRBV2; j_gene: TRBJ2-1
CDR3aa: CASAAILDTEAFF; CDR3nt: TGTGCCAGTGCGGCCATACTCGACACTGAAGCTTTCTTT; abundance: .; d_gene: .; v_gene: TRBV19; j_gene: TRBJ1-1
CDR3aa: CASSTDRGYGYTF; CDR3nt: TGTGCCAGCAGCACTGACAGGGGCTATGGCTACACCTTC; abundance: .; d_gene: TRBD1; v_gene: TRBV11-2; j_gene: TRBJ1-2
CDR3aa: CASSQQGLDEQYF; CDR3nt: TGTGCCAGCAGCCAACAGGGTCTCGACGAGCAGTACTTC; abundance: .; d_gene: .; v_gene: TRBV3-1/TRBV3-2; j_gene: TRBJ2-7
CDR3aa: CASSPGQGNYGYTF; CDR3nt: TGTGCCAGCAGCCCGGGACAGGGTAACTATGGCTACACCTTC; abundance: .; d_gene: TRBD1; v_gene: TRBV9; j_gene: TRBJ1-2
CDR3aa: CASSRTRDSLSMHEKLFF; CDR3nt: TGTGCCAGCAGCCGCACCCGGGACAGTCTCTCCATGCATGAAAAACTGTTTTTT; abundance: .; d_gene: TRBD1; v_gene: TRBV3-1/TRBV3-2; j_gene: TRBJ1-4
CDR3aa: CASSPLGRQMNTEAFF; CDR3nt: TGTGCCAGCAGCCCCCTAGGTAGGCAAATGAACACTGAAGCTTTCTTT; abundance: once; d_gene: .; v_gene: TRBV7-3; j_gene: TRBJ1-1
CDR3aa: CASRVTGTFGEKLFF; CDR3nt: TGTGCCAGCAGGGTTACCGGGACTTTTGGGGAAAAACTGTTTTTT; abundance: .; d_gene: .; v_gene: TRBV6-6; j_gene: TRBJ1-4
CDR3aa: CASSSARQEQYF; CDR3nt: TGTGCCAGCAGTTCCGCTAGACAGGAGCAGTACTTC; abundance: .; d_gene: .; v_gene: TRBV27; j_gene: TRBJ2-7
CDR3aa: CASSGGQFATEAFF; CDR3nt: TGTGCCAGCAGCGGGGGACAATTTGCCACTGAAGCTTTCTTT; abundance: .; d_gene: .; v_gene: TRBV7-2; j_gene: TRBJ1-1
CDR3aa: CASSRGSAGNTIYF; CDR3nt: TGTGCCAGCAGCAGGGGGTCGGCTGGAAACACCATATATTTT; abundance: .; d_gene: .; v_gene: TRBV11-2; j_gene: TRBJ1-3
CDR3aa: CASSSLGAGVGSYGYTF; CDR3nt: TGTGCCAGCAGCTCACTGGGGGCCGGGGTTGGAAGCTATGGCTACACCTTC; abundance: .; d_gene: .; v_gene: TRBV7-6; j_gene: TRBJ1-2
CDR3aa: CATSRGGGGTNEKLFF; CDR3nt: TGTGCCACCAGCAGAGGAGGAGGGGGCACTAATGAAAAACTGTTTTTT; abundance: .; d_gene: TRBD1; v_gene: TRBV15; j_gene: TRBJ1-4
CDR3aa: CASSVRATGQGVANYGYTF; CDR3nt: TGTGCCAGCAGCGTAAGAGCGACGGGACAGGGGGTAGCTAACTATGGCTACACCTTC; abundance: .; d_gene: TRBD1; v_gene: TRBV7-9; j_gene: TRBJ1-2